The present entry profiles one T cell receptor beta chain with its context. The antigen remains unidentified. The V gene end was trimmed by 3 bases and the J gene end by 11 bases; junction bases not matched to a gene: 9. The germline V gene has CDR1 SGHDT and CDR2 YYEEEE. The CDR3 sequence is 13 residues long. Profiled with immunoSEQ multiplex PCR; TCRdb holds only in-frame clones, not every one. This sample has 34,000 or so clones, with roughly 92% found just once. This sample was included in a study of PD-1 blockade in classical Hodgkin lymphoma. Study findings and constraints: Complete responders had baseline diversity similar to newly diagnosed patients. Underlying causes for the observed repertoire differences were not defined, possibly disease activity or prior therapy.

Time point given: cycle 4 day 1 (C4D1), after 6 weeks of nivolumab. All the patients suffered relapse after autologous stem cell transplantation, and brentuximab vedotin exposure differed. Negative magnetic selection isolated CD4+ T cells from thawed PBMCs. The sequence was obtained from a human donor with classical Hodgkin lymphoma. The source material was CD4+ T cells from blood, sampled before the fourth cycle of nivolumab. The chain combines TRBV5-6 with TRBJ1-1; TRBD1 aligns across 8 bases. In nucleotides, the CDR3 is TGTGCCAGCAGCTACGGACAGGGTGAAGTGGCTTTCTTT. Protein: CASSYGQGEVAFF.